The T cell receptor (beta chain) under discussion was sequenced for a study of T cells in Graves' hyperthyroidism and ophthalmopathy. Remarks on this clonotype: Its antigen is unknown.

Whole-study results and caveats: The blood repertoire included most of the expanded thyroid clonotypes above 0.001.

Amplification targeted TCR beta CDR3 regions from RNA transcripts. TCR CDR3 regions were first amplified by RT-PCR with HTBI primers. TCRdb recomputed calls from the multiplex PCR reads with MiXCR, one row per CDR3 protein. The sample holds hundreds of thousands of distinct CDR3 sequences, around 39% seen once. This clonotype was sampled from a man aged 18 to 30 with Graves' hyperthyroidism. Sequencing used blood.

The chain's CDR3 is CAISAPTGSNQPQHF. The CDR3 nucleotides are TGTGCCATCAGTGCCCCGACAGGTAGCAATCAGCCCCAGCATTTT. V is TRBV10-3 and J is TRBJ1-5; D is perhaps TRBD1 (6 bases). Trimming took 4 bases from V and 0 from J, leaving 10 bases between them. Germline CDR1 is ENHRY and CDR2 is SYGVKD. This CDR3 contains 15 residues.